What follows are 8 T cell receptor beta chains derived from one specimen sequenced in a study of blood T cell repertoires in COVID-19. The method was immunoSEQ multiplex PCR; TCRdb's version includes in-frame clones alone and lacks a portion of them. The data contain 90,000 or so clones, 89% of them singletons. The specimen was peripheral blood. Receptor source: an elderly woman with active COVID-19.

This chain uses TRBV2 with TRBJ2-2; D is unresolved. Trimming cost V 4 bases and J 4 bases, with 7 bases left between them. There are 13 residues in the CDR3. Germline V gene lookup returns CDR1 SNHLY and CDR2 FYNNEI. The CDR3 DNA is TGTGCCAGCAGTGCTCGCGGCACCGGGGAGCTGTTTTTT. It encodes CASSARGTGELFF.

This chain links TRBV5-1 with TRBJ2-2; 7 nucleotides align to TRBD1. Per germline, CDR1 SGHRS and CDR2 YFSETQ. The J segment lost 1 base and the V segment lost 0 bases, leaving 3 bases of the junction unmatched. The CDR3 contains 16 residues. The chain's CDR3 is CASSLAGTVNTGELFF. CDR3 coding DNA: TGCGCCAGCAGCTTGGCCGGGACAGTGAACACCGGGGAGCTGTTTTTT.

The chain combines TRBV3-1 (or the pseudogene TRBV3-2) with TRBJ2-5; 9 bases align to TRBD2. CDR3 size: 15 residues. Germline V gene data show CDR1 as LGHDT and CDR2 as YNNKEL (reference sequence). Trimming removed 4 bases from V and 2 bases from J; junction bases left unmatched: 5. The CDR3 nucleotides are TGTGCCAGCAGCCTGACTAGCGGAACTCAAGAGACCCAGTACTTC. As protein: CASSLTSGTQETQYF.

The chain uses TRBV7-9 and TRBJ2-7; 7 positions match TRBD1. Trimming took 6 bases from V and 4 from J; bases not matched to a gene: 9. The germline CDR1 and CDR2 sequences are SEHNR and FQNEAQ (reference sequence). This CDR3 is built from 14 residues. CDR3 DNA: TGTGCCAGCAGAGAACAGGGGAGATTATACGAGCAGTACTTC. Translating gives CASREQGRLYEQYF. Based on the CDR3 plus reference TRBV7-9 and TRBJ2-7, the full variable domain is DTGVSQNPRHKITKRGQNVTFRCDPISEHNRLYWYRQTLGQGPEFLTYFQNEAQLEKSRLLSDRFSAERPKGSFSTLEIQRTEQGDSAMYLCASREQGRLYEQYFGPGTRLTVT.

The J gene is TRBJ1-6, the V gene TRBV7-2, with unresolved D. Per germline, CDR1 SGHTA and CDR2 FQGNSA. CDR3 length: 14 amino acids. The V end was cut by 4 bases, the J end by 0 bases, with 4 bases between. CDR3 protein: CASSSSSYNSPLHF. In DNA, the CDR3 is TGTGCCAGCAGCTCGAGCTCCTATAATTCACCCCTCCACTTT.

The chain uses TRBV6-2 or TRBV6-3 and TRBJ2-1, with D perhaps TRBD2 (6 bases). V was clipped by 4 bases and J by 5 bases, with 9 bases between them. CDR3 length equals 13 residues. Germline loops: CDR1 MNHEY, CDR2 SVGEGT. The CDR3 region is CASSLLADNEQFF. In DNA form, the CDR3 reads TGTGCCAGCAGTTTACTAGCAGACAATGAGCAGTTCTTC.

The V gene is TRBV27, the J gene TRBJ2-3, with D hard to call. The germline CDR1 and CDR2 sequences are MNHEY and SMNVEV (reference sequence). There are 17 residues in the CDR3. V was pared by 6 bases and J by 2 bases, with 21 bases between. The CDR3, as DNA: TGTGCCAGCAGACCCACCATCGGTGGCAGGAACACAGATACGCAGTATTTT. As protein: CASRPTIGGRNTDTQYF.

The gene calls are TRBV9 and TRBJ2-1; 7 bases are a match to TRBD2. Trimming at V came to 2 bases and at J to 4 bases, leaving 6 bases not matched to a gene. This CDR3 spans 15 amino acids. Germline assignment: CDR1 SGDLS and CDR2 YYNGEE. DNA for the CDR3: TGTGCCAGCAGCGTGAGCGGGATCTTATACAATGAGCAGTTCTTC. Protein sequence: CASSVSGILYNEQFF. Combining the CDR3 with reference TRBV9 and TRBJ2-1 gives the whole variable domain DSGVTQTPKHLITATGQRVTLRCSPRSGDLSVYWYQQSLDQGLQFLIQYYNGEERAKGNILERFSAQQFPDLHSELNLSSLELGDSALYFCASSVSGILYNEQFFGPGTRLTVL.